This entry concerns a single T cell receptor (beta chain). Germline loops: CDR1 LNHDA, CDR2 SQIVND (reference sequence). This CDR3 contains 14 residues. V was pared by 5 bases and J by 1 base, with 11 bases between. Per the original data handling: Quantification of nucleated cells was approximated via reference gene primer amplification. Sequencing was performed with immunoSEQ multiplex PCR; in TCRdb, only in-frame clones are kept and a portion is missing. Clone size and V and J calls were adopted from that table, with D and trimming inferred from the DNA. This sample carries a few hundred thousand clones, approximately 82% of them seen once, and the ten largest clones take 3.1%. The sample is drawn from a study of blood T cell repertoires in COVID-19. Study details: The United States, Italy and Spain were the sources of the acute and convalescent COVID-19 samples. Nucleic acid was either cDNA or gDNA, and it came from T cells, B-cell-depleted T cells, or PBMCs.

Sequenced material: peripheral blood. This TCR came from a woman aged 18 to 35 with acute or convalescent COVID-19. The J gene is TRBJ1-1, the V gene TRBV19; unclear D gene. The chain's CDR3 is CASSFREPNTEAFF. The CDR3 bases are TGTGCCAGTAGTTTTCGGGAACCGAACACTGAAGCTTTCTTT.